This T cell receptor (beta chain) emerged from a study of T-cell reconstitution after alpha-beta-depleted transplantation in children. Trimming took 6 bases from V and 4 from J, leaving 10 bases between them. The CDR3 consists of 13 residues. CDR1 KGHSH and CDR2 LQKENI come from the germline V gene. Researchers prepared the TCRbeta library using unique molecular identifiers, the study reports. TCRdb redid the calling of the PCR reads with MiXCR, one entry per CDR3 protein. The table has approximately 640,000 distinct CDR3 sequences, approximately 15% seen once. The sequence was collected from a human donor who donated a stem cell graft to a child with acute myeloid leukemia. This material consisted of PBMCs from the stem cell graft donor, taken from the stem cell graft. V is TRBV18 and J is TRBJ2-1; no definite D call. CDR3 protein: CASSRLMYNEQFF. DNA of the CDR3: TGTGCCAGCTCCCGCCTCATGTACAATGAGCAGTTCTTC.